These 4 T cell receptor beta chains share one sample of origin, sequenced in a study of blood T cell repertoires in COVID-19 (dated by TCRdb to 2020 to 2021). The library relied on the immunoSEQ multiplex PCR assay. Here the immuneACCESS table is served through TCRdb, limited to in-frame sequences with V and J called. Missing clones are a known gap in these copies; in checked studies unresolved V genes cover under half, and the rest lacks a known reason. Within this sample are about 220,000 clones, with 82% of them counted one time only. About 5% of the sample is in the top ten clones. The sequencing input was peripheral blood. These receptor sequences come from a woman between 65 and 79 years old with COVID-19, enrolled during active disease.

The chain recombines TRBV27 with TRBJ2-5; 13 bases are a match to TRBD2. The CDR3 sequence is 16 residues long. The germline V gene encodes CDR1 MNHEY and CDR2 SMNVEV (reference sequence). The V segment lost 4 bases and the J segment 4 bases; nucleotides outside the gene matches: 6. The CDR3 nucleotides read TGTGCCAGCAGTTCGGCCGGGACTAGCGGGACAGAGACCCAGTACTTC. Translation: CASSSAGTSGTETQYF.

The chain carries TRBV20-1 and TRBJ1-1; TRBD1 matches 10 bases. This CDR3 is built from 13 residues. J gave up 11 bases and V 3 bases, and 9 bases lay outside the gene matches. The germline CDR1 and CDR2 sequences are DFQATT and SNEGSKA (reference sequence). DNA of the CDR3: TGCAGTGCTAGTGCCAGGACAGGGGGTTATGCTTTCTTT. Encoded protein: CSASARTGGYAFF.

The gene calls are TRBV15 and TRBJ1-5; D possibly corresponds to TRBD1 (5 bases). CDR3 length: 15 residues. V lost 0 bases to trimming and J lost 9 bases, with 15 bases between them. The V gene's germline CDR1 is LNHNV and CDR2 YYDKDF (reference sequence). CDR3 nucleotides: TGTGCCACCAGCAGAGATAGCGGGGGAGTTGGGCCCCAGCATTTT. Encoded protein: CATSRDSGGVGPQHF.

This rearrangement joins TRBV19 to TRBJ1-5; tentative D call: TRBD1 (6 bases). CDR3 length equals 16 residues. Per germline, CDR1 LNHDA and CDR2 SQIVND (reference sequence). V was shortened by 6 bases and J by 1 base, with 16 bases between the two germline ends. DNA for the CDR3: TGTGCCAGTAGCCTTCAGGGGTCCCTAAGCAATCAGCCCCAGCATTTT. Its protein is CASSLQGSLSNQPQHF.